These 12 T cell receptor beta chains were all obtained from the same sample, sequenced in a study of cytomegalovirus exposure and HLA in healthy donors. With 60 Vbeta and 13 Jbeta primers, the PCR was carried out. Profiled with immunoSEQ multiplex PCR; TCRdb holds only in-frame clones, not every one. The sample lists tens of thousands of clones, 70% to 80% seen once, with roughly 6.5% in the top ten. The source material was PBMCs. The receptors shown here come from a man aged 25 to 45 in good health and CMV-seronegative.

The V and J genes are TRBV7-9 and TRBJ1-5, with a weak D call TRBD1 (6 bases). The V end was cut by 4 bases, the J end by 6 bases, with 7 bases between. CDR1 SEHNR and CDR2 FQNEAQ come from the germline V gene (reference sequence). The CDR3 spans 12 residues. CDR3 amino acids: CASSSDSQPQHF. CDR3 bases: TGTGCCAGCAGCTCGGACAGTCAGCCCCAGCATTTT.

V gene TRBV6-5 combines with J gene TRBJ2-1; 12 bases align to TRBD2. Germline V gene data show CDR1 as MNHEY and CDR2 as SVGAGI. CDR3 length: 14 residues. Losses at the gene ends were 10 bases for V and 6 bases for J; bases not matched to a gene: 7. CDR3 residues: CATAPGLAGNEQFF. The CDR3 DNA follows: TGTGCCACCGCGCCGGGACTAGCGGGCAATGAGCAGTTCTTC.

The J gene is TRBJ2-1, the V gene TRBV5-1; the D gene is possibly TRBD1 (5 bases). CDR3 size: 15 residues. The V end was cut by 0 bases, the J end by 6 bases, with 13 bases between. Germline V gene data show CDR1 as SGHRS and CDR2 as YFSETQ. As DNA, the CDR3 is TGCGCCAGCAGCTTGGGTCAGGGCCCAGGCAATGAGCAGTTCTTC. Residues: CASSLGQGPGNEQFF.

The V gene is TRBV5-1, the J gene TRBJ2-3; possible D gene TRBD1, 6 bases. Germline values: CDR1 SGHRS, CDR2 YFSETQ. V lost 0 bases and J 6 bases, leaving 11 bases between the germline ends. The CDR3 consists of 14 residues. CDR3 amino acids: CASSLEDSSDTQYF. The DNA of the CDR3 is TGCGCCAGCAGCTTGGAGGACAGTTCGGATACGCAGTATTTT.

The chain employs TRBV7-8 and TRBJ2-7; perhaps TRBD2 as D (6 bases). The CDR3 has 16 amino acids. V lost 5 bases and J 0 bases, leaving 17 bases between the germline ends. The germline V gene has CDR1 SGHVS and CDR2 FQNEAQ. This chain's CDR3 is CASSPDGGSRSYEQYF. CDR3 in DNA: TGTGCCAGCAGCCCGGACGGGGGTTCTCGCTCCTACGAGCAGTACTTC.

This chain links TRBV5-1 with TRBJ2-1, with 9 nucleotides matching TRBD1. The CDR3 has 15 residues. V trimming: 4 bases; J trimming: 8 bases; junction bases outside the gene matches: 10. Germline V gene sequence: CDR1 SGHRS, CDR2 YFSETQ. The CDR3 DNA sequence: TGCGCCAGCAGCGGAACCGGGACAGGGCGCGATGAGCAGTTCTTC. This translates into CASSGTGTGRDEQFF.

The CDR3 reads CATSRGLAGNEQYF. In nucleotides, the CDR3 is TGTGCCACCAGCAGAGGACTAGCGGGAAACGAGCAGTACTTC. The chain recombines TRBV15 with TRBJ2-7, with 11 nucleotides matching TRBD2. The V segment lost 1 base and the J segment 5 bases; nucleotides outside the gene matches: 1. Germline lookup yields CDR1 LNHNV and CDR2 YYDKDF (reference sequence). This CDR3 comprises 14 residues.

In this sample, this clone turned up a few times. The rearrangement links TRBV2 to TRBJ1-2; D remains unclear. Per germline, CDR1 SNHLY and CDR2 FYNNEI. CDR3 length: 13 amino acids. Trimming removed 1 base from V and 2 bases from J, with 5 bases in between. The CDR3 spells CASSEGTNYGYTF. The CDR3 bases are TGTGCCAGCAGTGAAGGCACAAACTATGGCTACACCTTC. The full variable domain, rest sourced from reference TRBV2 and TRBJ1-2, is EPEVTQTPSHQVTQMGQEVILRCVPISNHLYFYWYRQILGQKVEFLVSFYNNEISEKSEIFDDQFSVERPDGSNFTLKIRSTKLEDSAMYFCASSEGTNYGYTFGSGTRLTVV.

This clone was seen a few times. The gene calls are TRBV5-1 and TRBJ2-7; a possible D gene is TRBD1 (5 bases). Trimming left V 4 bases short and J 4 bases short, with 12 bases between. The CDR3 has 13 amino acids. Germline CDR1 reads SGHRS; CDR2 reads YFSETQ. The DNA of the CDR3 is TGCGCCAGCAGCCAGACAGATTTATACGAGCAGTACTTC. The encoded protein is CASSQTDLYEQYF.

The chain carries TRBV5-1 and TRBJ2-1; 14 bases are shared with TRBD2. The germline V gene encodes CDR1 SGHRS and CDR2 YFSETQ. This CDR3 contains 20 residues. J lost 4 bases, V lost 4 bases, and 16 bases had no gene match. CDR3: CASSLMDATSGRAVYNEQFF. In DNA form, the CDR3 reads TGCGCCAGCAGCCTTATGGACGCGACTAGCGGGAGGGCCGTTTACAATGAGCAGTTCTTC.

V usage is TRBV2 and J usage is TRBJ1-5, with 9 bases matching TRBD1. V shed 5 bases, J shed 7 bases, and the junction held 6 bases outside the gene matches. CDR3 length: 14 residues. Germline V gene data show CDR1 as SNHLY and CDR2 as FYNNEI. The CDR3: CASSPQGAGQPQHF. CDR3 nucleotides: TGTGCCAGCAGTCCACAGGGGGCCGGGCAGCCCCAGCATTTT.

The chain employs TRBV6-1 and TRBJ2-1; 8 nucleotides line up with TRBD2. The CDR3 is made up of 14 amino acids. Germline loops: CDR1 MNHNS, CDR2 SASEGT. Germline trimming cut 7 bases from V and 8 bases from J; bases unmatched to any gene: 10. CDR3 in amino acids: CASMRGGRNDEQFF. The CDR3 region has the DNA TGTGCCAGCATGCGGGGCGGGAGGAACGATGAGCAGTTCTTC.